This T cell receptor beta chain was sequenced during a study of vaccination and CD4 T cells after COVID-19. Overall study: Stimuli were overlapping spike peptide pools of SARS-CoV-2 and three common cold coronaviruses (HCoV-NL63, HCoV-OC43, HCoV-229E).

Sequence data for DNA of cultured CD4+ T cells were generated by the Oncomine TCR Beta short-read assay. Genomic DNA from cultured CD4+ T cells was extracted. TCRdb re-derived calls from the PCR reads in MiXCR, one entry per CDR3 protein. The table has about 22,000 distinct CDR3 sequences, 35% to 45% seen once. This sample's time point: late sampling 161 to 241 days after vaccination in three convalescent patients. Treatment noted: approximately nine-day PBMC culture with coronavirus spike peptide pools or control peptides (ViraFEST assay). ViraFEST enlarged antigen-specific T cell populations with peptide pools and afterwards sequenced TCRs. In this cohort, PCR tests turned positive between March and December 2020, predating US Alpha, Beta and Delta variants. This clonotype was detected only a few times. Its specificity is unknown. The sample consisted of CD4+ T cells from blood, cultured in vitro, taken about 7 months after SARS-CoV-2 vaccination. This TCR was recovered from a human donor who had recovered from COVID-19.

CDR3 DNA sequence: TGTGCCAGCAGCGTTACAGGGCTCTCCGGTGGCTACACCTTC. Its protein product is CASSVTGLSGGYTF. V usage is TRBV7-9 and J usage is TRBJ1-2, with D perhaps matching TRBD1 (6 bases). Germline values: CDR1 SEHNR, CDR2 FQNEAQ (reference sequence). The V end lost 5 bases, the J end lost 7 bases, and 17 bases lay between the germline ends. The CDR3 contains 14 residues.